The source of this T cell receptor (beta chain) is a study of early T cells in non-severe SARS-CoV-2 infection. TCRdb processed the 5' RACE reads anew with MiXCR; each CDR3 protein has one entry. The data hold around 56,000 distinct CDR3 sequences, with roughly 7.6% observed a single time. V trimming: 1 base; J trimming: 1 base; junction bases outside the gene matches: 8. The CDR3 has 16 amino acids. CDR1 and CDR2 from the germline V gene are DFQATT and SNEGSKA (reference sequence). This clonotype has only a few counts. The sequences come from whole blood, collected at baseline. The chain couples TRBV20-1 to TRBJ2-3; the match to TRBD2 covers 7 bases. This TCR came from an adult who was a healthcare worker with PCR-confirmed SARS-CoV-2 infection or an uninfected control (not recorded which). The CDR3 spells CSARGGGSVGTDTQYF. In nucleotides, the CDR3 is TGCAGTGCTAGAGGGGGCGGGAGCGTGGGCACAGATACGCAGTATTTT.